What follows are 10 T cell receptor beta chains derived from one specimen sequenced in a study of cytomegalovirus exposure and HLA in healthy donors. 13 Jbeta primers and 60 Vbeta primers were used for the PCR. Sequencing used immunoSEQ multiplex PCR; TCRdb keeps in-frame clones, though not all of them. The sample consists of roughly 120,000 clones, just under 80% of them appearing once. The sample taken for sequencing was PBMCs. All receptors come from a young man in good health and CMV-seronegative.

The V gene is TRBV10-3, the J gene TRBJ1-2, with D possibly being TRBD1 (6 bases). The CDR3 runs to 14 residues. The V and J ends lost 7 bases and 0 bases respectively, with 12 bases between them. CDR1 is ENHRY, CDR2 SYGVKD, per germline. Written as DNA, the CDR3 is TGTGCCATCACTAAAGGACAGACTAACTATGGCTACACCTTC. This translates into CAITKGQTNYGYTF.

V is TRBV18 and J is TRBJ2-4, with a weak D call TRBD2 (6 bases). The CDR3 spans 14 residues. V gave up 4 bases and J gave up 9 bases, with 16 bases separating them. In germline, CDR1 is KGHSH, CDR2 LQKENI. The CDR3 nucleotides are TGTGCCAGCTCACTGGCAGAAACCGGGGGCATTCAGTACTTC. This sequence encodes CASSLAETGGIQYF.

The V gene is TRBV13, the J gene TRBJ2-5; no clear D. The V end was cut by 5 bases, the J end by 2 bases, with 12 bases between. Germline V gives CDR1 PRHDT, CDR2 FYEKMQ (reference sequence). The CDR3 loop spans 14 amino acids. The chain's CDR3 is CASSHRHRQETQYF. The CDR3 DNA reads TGTGCCAGCAGCCACAGACATCGACAAGAGACCCAGTACTTC. The variable domain in full, with the rest retrieved from reference TRBV13 and TRBJ2-5, is AAGVIQSPRHLIKEKRETATLKCYPIPRHDTVYWYQQGPGQDPQFLISFYEKMQSDKGSIPDRFSAQQFSDYHSELNMSSLELGDSALYFCASSHRHRQETQYFGPGTRLLVL.

On this clone: Mismatch with germline at one junction end may stem from a read error. The chain joins TRBV6-5 to TRBJ2-7; 9 bases are a match to TRBD1. Germline values: CDR1 MNHEY, CDR2 SVGAGI. The CDR3 runs 15 residues. The CDR3 DNA follows: TGTGCCAGCAGCCCCGGGACAGGGTTCGCCTACGAGCAGTGCTTC. Its protein is CASSPGTGFAYEQCF.

The chain is built from TRBV2 and TRBJ1-6; 8 nucleotides match TRBD1. J lost 13 bases, V lost 4 bases, and 12 bases had no gene match. Germline-derived CDR1 and CDR2 are SNHLY and FYNNEI. CDR3 length: 15 amino acids. CDR3 residues: CASSGTRGPADPLHF. The CDR3, as DNA: TGTGCCAGCAGTGGGACCAGGGGGCCCGCGGATCCCCTCCACTTT.

The V and J genes are TRBV6-1 and TRBJ2-2; 8 bases align to TRBD2. V was clipped by 6 bases and J by 3 bases; unmatched bases: 0. The CDR3 runs to 13 residues. Germline V lookup: CDR1 MNHNS, CDR2 SASEGT. Here the CDR3 reads CASRTSDTGELFF. The CDR3 DNA follows: TGTGCCAGCAGGACTAGCGACACCGGGGAGCTGTTTTTT.

Only a few counts were recorded for this clone. The CDR3 DNA reads as TGTGCCAGCAGCTTGGCGGGAGGACATTACAATGAGCAGTTCTTC. Residues: CASSLAGGHYNEQFF. This sequence joins TRBV5-4 and TRBJ2-1; the match to TRBD2 covers 7 bases. V lost 0 bases, J lost 4 bases, and 4 bases stayed unmatched. This CDR3 contains 15 residues. Germline CDR1 is SGHNT and CDR2 is YYREEE (reference sequence).

The chain combines TRBV25-1 with TRBJ2-1, with TRBD2 matching 8 bases. Germline CDR1 MGHDK, CDR2 SYGVNS. Germline trimming cut 2 bases from V and 2 bases from J; bases unmatched to any gene: 5. The CDR3 extends over 16 amino acids. In DNA, the CDR3 is TGTGCCAGCAGTGAAGTGGCGGGGGGCACCTACAATGAGCAGTTCTTC. Amino acids: CASSEVAGGTYNEQFF.

In its sample, this clone was seen a few times. CDR3 in DNA: TGTGCCAGCAGTTACGGGGGCGATGAGCAGTTCTTC. Translating gives CASSYGGDEQFF. The gene calls are TRBV6-5 and TRBJ2-1; D possibly corresponds to TRBD1 (6 bases). The CDR3 loop spans 12 amino acids. Trimming left V 2 bases short and J 8 bases short, with 7 bases between. The germline gives CDR1 MNHEY, CDR2 SVGAGI.

The genes are TRBV5-4 and TRBJ2-3, with 12 bases fitting TRBD2. The junction had 7 bases not matched to a gene; V was cut back by 2 bases and J by 6 bases. In germline, CDR1 is SGHNT, CDR2 YYREEE (reference sequence). The CDR3 totals 16 residues. The CDR3 protein is CASSFDLAGGLDTQYF. The CDR3 DNA reads as TGTGCCAGCAGCTTCGATCTAGCGGGAGGGCTGGATACGCAGTATTTT. The full variable domain, rest sourced from reference TRBV5-4 and TRBJ2-3, is ETGVTQSPTHLIKTRGQQVTLRCSSQSGHNTVSWYQQALGQGPQFIFQYYREEENGRGNFPPRFSGLQFPNYSSELNVNALELDDSALYLCASSFDLAGGLDTQYFGPGTRLTVL.